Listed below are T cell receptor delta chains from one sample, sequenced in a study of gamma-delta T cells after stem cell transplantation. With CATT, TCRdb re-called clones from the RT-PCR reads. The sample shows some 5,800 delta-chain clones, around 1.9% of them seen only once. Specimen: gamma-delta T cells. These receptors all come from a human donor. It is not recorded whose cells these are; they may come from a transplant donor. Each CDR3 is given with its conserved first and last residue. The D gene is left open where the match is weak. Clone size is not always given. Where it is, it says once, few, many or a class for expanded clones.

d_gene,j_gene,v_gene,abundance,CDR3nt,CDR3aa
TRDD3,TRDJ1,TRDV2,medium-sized,TGTGCCTGTGACACGGTACTGGGGGATACCCTCCTCACCGATAAACTCATCTTT,CACDTVLGDTLLTDKLIF
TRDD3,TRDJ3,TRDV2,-,TGTGCCTGTGACTCCACGGATGGGGGATACCAGTCCTGGGACACCCGACAGATGTTTTTC,CACDSTDGGYQSWDTRQMFF
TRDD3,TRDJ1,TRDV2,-,TGTGCCTGTGACCAAGTACTGGGGGATGTAACCGATAAACTCATCTTT,CACDQVLGDVTDKLIF
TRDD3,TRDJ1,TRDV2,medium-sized,TGTGCCTGTGACACGATCCTACCTACTGGGGGAAGGGGAACCGATAAACTCATCTTT,CACDTILPTGGRGTDKLIF
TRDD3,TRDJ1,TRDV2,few,TGTGCCTGTGACACCGTACTGGGGATTAAGGACGGAACCGTGAACACCGATAAACTCATCTTT,CACDTVLGIKDGTVNTDKLIF
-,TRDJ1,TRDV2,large,TGTGCCTGTGACACGGTTCTTGTTGGGGCCACCGATAAACTCATCTTT,CACDTVLVGATDKLIF
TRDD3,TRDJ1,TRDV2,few,TGTGCCTGTGGCGAAGTACTGGGGGATACGCGGCCGGGGCTTAGTCGCATCGATAAACTCATCTTT,CACGEVLGDTRPGLSRIDKLIF
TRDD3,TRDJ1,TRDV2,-,TGTGCCTGTGACCCTTTACTGGGGGATATCCACCGGGGTAAACTCATCTTT,CACDPLLGDIHRGKLIF
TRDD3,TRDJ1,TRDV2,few,TGTGCCTGTGACGCTGTACTGGGGGATACGGGCACCGATAAACTCATCTTT,CACDAVLGDTGTDKLIF
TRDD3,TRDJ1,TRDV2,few,TGTGCCTGTGATCCTCTACTGGGGGATACGCAATCCGATAAACTCATCTTT,CACDPLLGDTQSDKLIF
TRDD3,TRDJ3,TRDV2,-,TGTGCCTGTGACGCTATGGGGGATACCGGGGGCTCCTGGGACACCCGACAGATGTTTTTC,CACDAMGDTGGSWDTRQMFF
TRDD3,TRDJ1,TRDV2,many,TGTGCCTGTGACAGCGTTGGGGGACAGAAAAGAGATTTTAAGTCCGATAAACTCATCTTT,CACDSVGGQKRDFKSDKLIF